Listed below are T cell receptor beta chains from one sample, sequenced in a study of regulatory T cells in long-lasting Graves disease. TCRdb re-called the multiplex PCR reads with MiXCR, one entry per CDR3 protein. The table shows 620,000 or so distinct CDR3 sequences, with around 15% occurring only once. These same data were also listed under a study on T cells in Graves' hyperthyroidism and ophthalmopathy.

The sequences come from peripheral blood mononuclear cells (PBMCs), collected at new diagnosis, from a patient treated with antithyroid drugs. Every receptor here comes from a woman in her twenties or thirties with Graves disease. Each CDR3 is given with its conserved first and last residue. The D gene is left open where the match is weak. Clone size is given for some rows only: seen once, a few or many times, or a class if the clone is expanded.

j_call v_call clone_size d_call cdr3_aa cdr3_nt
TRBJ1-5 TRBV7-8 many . CASSSGVGYRGWSNQPQHF TGTGCCAGCAGCTCAGGAGTGGGTTATCGGGGTTGGAGCAATCAGCCCCAGCATTTT
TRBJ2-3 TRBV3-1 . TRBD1 CASSDHGTGGMNTQYF TGTGCCAGCAGCGACCACGGGACAGGGGGCATGAATACGCAGTATTTT
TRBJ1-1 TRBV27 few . CASSKTTKPFEAFF TGTGCCAGCAGTAAAACTACAAAGCCCTTTGAAGCTTTCTTT
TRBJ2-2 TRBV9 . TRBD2 CASSDGLAPGELFF TGTGCCAGCAGCGACGGACTAGCCCCCGGGGAGCTGTTTTTT
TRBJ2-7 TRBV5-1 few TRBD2 CASSFSAGGGYEQYF TGCGCCAGCAGCTTTTCCGCGGGAGGTGGCTACGAGCAGTACTTC
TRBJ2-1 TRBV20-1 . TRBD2 CSATIGLAGFYNEQFF TGCAGTGCTACCATAGGACTAGCGGGGTTCTACAATGAGCAGTTCTTC
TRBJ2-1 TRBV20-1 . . CSAPGQAHEQFF TGCAGTGCTCCCGGGCAGGCCCATGAGCAGTTCTTC
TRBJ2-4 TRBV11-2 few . CASSPPNAAKNIQYF TGTGCCAGCAGCCCCCCTAACGCAGCCAAAAACATTCAGTACTTC
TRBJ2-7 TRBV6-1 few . CASRLTEPYEQYF TGTGCCAGCAGACTTACAGAACCCTACGAGCAGTACTTC
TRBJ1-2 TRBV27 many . CASSLSTEPHHHGYTF TGTGCCAGCAGTTTATCGACGGAGCCCCACCATCATGGCTACACCTTC
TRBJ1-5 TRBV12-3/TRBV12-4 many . CASSLADSGQPQHF TGTGCCAGCAGTTTAGCGGACAGCGGACAGCCCCAGCATTTT
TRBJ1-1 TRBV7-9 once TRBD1 CASSLGDRGHTEAFF TGTGCCAGCAGCTTGGGGGACAGGGGGCACACTGAAGCTTTCTTT
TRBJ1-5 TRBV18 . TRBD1 CASSRGTGGTNQPQHF TGTGCCAGCTCTCGCGGTACAGGGGGCACAAATCAGCCCCAGCATTTT
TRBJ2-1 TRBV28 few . CASSPPDRGGNEQFF TGTGCCAGCAGTCCCCCCGACAGAGGTGGAAATGAGCAGTTCTTC
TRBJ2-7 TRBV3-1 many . CASSQDWGEQYF TGTGCCAGCAGCCAAGATTGGGGCGAGCAGTACTTC
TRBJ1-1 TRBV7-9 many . CASSWTAPNTEAFF TGTGCCAGCAGCTGGACGGCCCCGAACACTGAAGCTTTCTTT
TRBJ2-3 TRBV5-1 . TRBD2 CASSPSGEDSDTQYF TGCGCCAGCAGCCCGAGCGGGGAGGATTCAGATACGCAGTATTTT
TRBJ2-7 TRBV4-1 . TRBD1 CASSPGTGSAYEQYF TGCGCCAGCAGCCCCGGGACAGGGTCTGCCTACGAGCAGTACTTC
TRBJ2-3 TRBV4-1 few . CASSQGNPGRDTQYF TGCGCCAGCAGCCAAGGGAACCCAGGGCGGGATACGCAGTATTTT
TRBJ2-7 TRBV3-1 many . CASSPGSGSSYEQYF TGTGCCAGCAGCCCGGGTAGCGGAAGTTCCTACGAGCAGTACTTC
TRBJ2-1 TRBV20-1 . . CSARDLRGRAVNEQFF TGCAGTGCTAGAGATCTCCGGGGAAGAGCGGTCAATGAGCAGTTCTTC
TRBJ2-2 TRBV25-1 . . CATRGQSVNTGELFF TGTGCGACCCGTGGGCAGTCGGTCAACACCGGGGAGCTGTTTTTT
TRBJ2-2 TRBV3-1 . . CASGLPGELFF TGTGCCAGCGGATTACCGGGGGAGCTGTTTTTT
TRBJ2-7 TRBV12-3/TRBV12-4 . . CASSLGGTHVGQYF TGTGCCAGCAGTTTAGGGGGGACCCACGTGGGGCAGTACTTC
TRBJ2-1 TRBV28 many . CASSPRLVPYNEQFF TGTGCCAGCAGTCCCCGTCTAGTCCCTTACAATGAGCAGTTCTTC
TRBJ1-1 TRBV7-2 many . CASSRKGVLPNTEAFF TGTGCCAGCAGCAGAAAGGGGGTGCTTCCGAACACTGAAGCTTTCTTT
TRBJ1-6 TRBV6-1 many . CASSEALGRGNSPLHF TGTGCCAGCAGTGAAGCGCTGGGACGGGGAAATTCACCCCTCCACTTT
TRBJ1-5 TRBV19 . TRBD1 CASSMGRTGNQPQHF TGTGCCAGTAGTATGGGGCGGACAGGGAATCAGCCCCAGCATTTT
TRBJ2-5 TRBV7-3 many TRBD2 CASSLTTDKLATQETQYF TGTGCCAGCAGCTTAACCACGGATAAACTAGCGACCCAAGAGACCCAGTACTTC
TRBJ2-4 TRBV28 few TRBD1 CASSWGGTGKNIQYF TGTGCCAGCAGTTGGGGAGGGACAGGGAAAAACATTCAGTACTTC
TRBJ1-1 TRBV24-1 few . CATSDSPGFEAFF TGTGCCACCAGTGATTCCCCCGGATTTGAAGCTTTCTTT
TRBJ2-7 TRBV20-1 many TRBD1 CSASPGQKYEQYF TGCAGTGCTAGTCCGGGACAGAAGTACGAGCAGTACTTC
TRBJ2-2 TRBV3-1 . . CASSQDQLVAGELFF TGTGCCAGCAGCCAGGATCAACTGGTGGCCGGGGAGCTGTTTTTT
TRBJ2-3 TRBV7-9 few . CASRLEGTDTLYF TGTGCCAGCAGACTAGAGGGCACAGATACGCTGTATTTT
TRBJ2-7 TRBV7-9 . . CASSPPLALFFEQYF TGTGCCAGCAGCCCACCACTAGCTCTATTCTTTGAGCAGTACTTC
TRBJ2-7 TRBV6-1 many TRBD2 CASSLAVSSYEQYF TGTGCCAGCAGTCTAGCGGTTAGCTCCTACGAGCAGTACTTC
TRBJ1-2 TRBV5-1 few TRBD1 CASSLGMTGVENGYTF TGCGCCAGCAGCTTGGGAATGACAGGGGTAGAGAATGGCTACACCTTC
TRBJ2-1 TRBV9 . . CASSKLGGNEQFF TGTGCCAGCAGCAAACTGGGGGGCAATGAGCAGTTCTTC
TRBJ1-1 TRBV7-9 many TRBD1 CASSPIESGQGNTEAFF TGTGCCAGCAGCCCGATCGAATCGGGACAGGGGAACACTGAAGCTTTCTTT
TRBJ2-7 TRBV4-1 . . CASSQDPDNEQYF TGCGCCAGCAGCCAAGATCCAGACAACGAGCAGTACTTC
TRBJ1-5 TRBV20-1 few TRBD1 CSAEGQTRDQPQHF TGCAGTGCGGAGGGACAGACGAGGGATCAGCCCCAGCATTTT
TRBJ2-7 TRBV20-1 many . CSVPGTQKTRSYEQYF TGCAGTGTCCCCGGGACTCAGAAAACTCGCTCCTACGAGCAGTACTTC
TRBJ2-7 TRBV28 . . CASSSRRGEQYF TGTGCCAGCAGTTCACGGCGTGGGGAGCAGTACTTC
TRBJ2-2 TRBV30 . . CAWSATGELFF TGTGCCTGGAGTGCCACCGGGGAGCTGTTTTTT
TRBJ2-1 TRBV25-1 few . CASSEGGILYNEQFF TGTGCCAGCAGTGAAGGCGGCATCTTATACAATGAGCAGTTCTTC
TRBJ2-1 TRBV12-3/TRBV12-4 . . CASMFHEQFF TGTGCCAGCATGTTTCATGAGCAGTTCTTC
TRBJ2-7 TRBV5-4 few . CASSLGKDRGSYEQYF TGTGCCAGCAGCTTGGGGAAGGACAGAGGGTCCTACGAGCAGTACTTC